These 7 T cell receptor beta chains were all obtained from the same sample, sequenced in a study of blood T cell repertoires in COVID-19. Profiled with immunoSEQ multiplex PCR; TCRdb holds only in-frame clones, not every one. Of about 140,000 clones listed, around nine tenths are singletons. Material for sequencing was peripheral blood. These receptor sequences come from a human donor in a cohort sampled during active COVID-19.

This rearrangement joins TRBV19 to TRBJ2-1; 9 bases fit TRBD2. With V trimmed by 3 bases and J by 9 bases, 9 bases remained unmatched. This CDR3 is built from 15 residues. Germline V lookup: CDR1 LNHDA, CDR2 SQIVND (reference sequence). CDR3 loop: CASSINGGRALEQFF. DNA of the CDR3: TGTGCCAGTAGTATTAATGGCGGGAGGGCCCTTGAGCAGTTCTTC.

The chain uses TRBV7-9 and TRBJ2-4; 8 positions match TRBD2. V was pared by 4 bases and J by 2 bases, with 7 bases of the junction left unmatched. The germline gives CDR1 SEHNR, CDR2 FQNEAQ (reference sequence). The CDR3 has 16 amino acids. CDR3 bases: TGTGCCAGCAGCTATATAGCGGGACCGACCAAAAACATTCAGTACTTC. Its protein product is CASSYIAGPTKNIQYF.

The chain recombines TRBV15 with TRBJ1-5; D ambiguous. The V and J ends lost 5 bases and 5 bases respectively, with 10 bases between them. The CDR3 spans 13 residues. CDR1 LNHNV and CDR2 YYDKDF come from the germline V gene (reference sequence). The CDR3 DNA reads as TGTGCCACCAGCCCCTCGAGCGATCAGCCCCAGCATTTT. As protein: CATSPSSDQPQHF.

The CDR3 bases are TGTGCCATCATCTCTCTGGGAAGCACAGGGGCTAACTATGGCTACACCTTC. It encodes CAIISLGSTGANYGYTF. The chain joins TRBV28 to TRBJ1-2, with 7 bases matching TRBD1. Germline values: CDR1 MDHEN, CDR2 SYDVKM. V was pared by 10 bases and J by 0 bases, with 17 bases of the junction left unmatched. The CDR3 sequence is 17 residues long.

CDR3 sequence (DNA): TGTGCCAGCAGCAAACAGGGGGTGTCCTACGAGCAGTACTTC. Translation gives CASSKQGVSYEQYF. The genes are TRBV2 and TRBJ2-7; TRBD1 agrees at 8 bases. The V gene end was trimmed by 6 bases and the J gene end by 1 base; junction bases not matched to a gene: 5. This CDR3 region has 14 residues. Germline-derived CDR1 and CDR2 are SNHLY and FYNNEI. Based on the CDR3 plus reference TRBV2 and TRBJ2-7, the full variable domain is EPEVTQTPSHQVTQMGQEVILRCVPISNHLYFYWYRQILGQKVEFLVSFYNNEISEKSEIFDDQFSVERPDGSNFTLKIRSTKLEDSAMYFCASSKQGVSYEQYFGPGTRLTVT.

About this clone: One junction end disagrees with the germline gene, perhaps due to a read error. The CDR3 sequence is CASTYGAVNTEAFF. The DNA for the CDR3 is TGTGCCAGCACTTACGGAGCAGTGAACACTGAAGCTTTCTTT. The chain joins TRBV6-6 to TRBJ1-1; D not resolved. This CDR3 spans 14 amino acids. CDR1 and CDR2 (germline): MNHNY, SVGAGI (reference sequence).

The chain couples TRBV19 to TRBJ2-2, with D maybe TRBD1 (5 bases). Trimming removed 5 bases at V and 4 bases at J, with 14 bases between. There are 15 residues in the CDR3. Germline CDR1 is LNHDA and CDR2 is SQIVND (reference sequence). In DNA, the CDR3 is TGTGCCAGTAGTCTTTGGGCAGGGTCCACCGGGGAGCTGTTTTTT. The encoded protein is CASSLWAGSTGELFF. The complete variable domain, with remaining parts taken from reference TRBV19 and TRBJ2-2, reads DGGITQSPKYLFRKEGQNVTLSCEQNLNHDAMYWYRQDPGQGLRLIYYSQIVNDFQKGDIAEGYSVSREKKESFPLTVTSAQKNPTAFYLCASSLWAGSTGELFFGEGSRLTVL.